This T cell receptor (beta chain) emerged from a study of blood T cell repertoires in COVID-19. Study details: The origin of the acute and convalescent COVID-19 samples was the United States, Italy and Spain. Nucleic acid was either cDNA or gDNA, and it came from T cells, B-cell-depleted T cells, or PBMCs.

Clinical history as reported by participants underpinned cohort assignment. TCRdb keeps only in-frame clones here, not all; method: immunoSEQ multiplex PCR. The sample lists 100,000 or so clones; approximately 86% were seen once. Germline trimming cut 5 bases from V and 5 bases from J; bases unmatched to any gene: 3. The CDR3 contains 15 residues. The germline gives CDR1 SNHLY, CDR2 FYNNEI. The sample taken for sequencing was PBMCs or T cells enriched from blood (not recorded which). The receptor's source is a woman aged 50 to 65 who had recovered from COVID-19. The V gene is TRBV2, the J gene TRBJ1-6; TRBD1 aligns across 10 bases. The CDR3 protein is CASSPTGGDNSPLHF. CDR3 bases: TGTGCCAGCAGTCCGACAGGGGGCGATAATTCACCCCTCCACTTT.